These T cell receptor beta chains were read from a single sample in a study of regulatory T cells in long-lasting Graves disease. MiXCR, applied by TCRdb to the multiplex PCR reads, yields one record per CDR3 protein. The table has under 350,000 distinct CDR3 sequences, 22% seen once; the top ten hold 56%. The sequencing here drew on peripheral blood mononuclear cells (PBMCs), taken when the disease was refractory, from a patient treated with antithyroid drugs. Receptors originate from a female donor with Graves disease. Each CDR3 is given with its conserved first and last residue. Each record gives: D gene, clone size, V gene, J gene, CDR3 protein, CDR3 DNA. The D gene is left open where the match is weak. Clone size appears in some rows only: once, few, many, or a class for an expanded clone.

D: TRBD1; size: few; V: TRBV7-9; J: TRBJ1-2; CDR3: CASSLIGQDGYTF; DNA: TGTGCCAGCAGCTTAATCGGACAGGACGGCTACACCTTC
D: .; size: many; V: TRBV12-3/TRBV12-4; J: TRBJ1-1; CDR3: CASTIQMNTEAFF; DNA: TGTGCCAGCACAATCCAAATGAACACTGAAGCTTTCTTT
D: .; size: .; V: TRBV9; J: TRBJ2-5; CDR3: CASSAAPDYQETQYF; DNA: TGTGCCAGCAGCGCAGCCCCGGACTACCAAGAGACCCAGTACTTC
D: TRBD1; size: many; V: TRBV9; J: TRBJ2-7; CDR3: CASSEGTGTEQYF; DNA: TGTGCCAGCAGTGAGGGGACAGGGACCGAGCAGTACTTC
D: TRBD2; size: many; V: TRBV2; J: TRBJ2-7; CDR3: CASISGSYDEQYF; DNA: TGTGCCAGCATCAGCGGGAGCTACGACGAGCAGTACTTC
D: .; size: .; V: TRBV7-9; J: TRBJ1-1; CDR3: CASSLATGLSTEAFF; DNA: TGTGCCAGCAGCTTAGCGACAGGTCTGAGCACTGAAGCTTTCTTT
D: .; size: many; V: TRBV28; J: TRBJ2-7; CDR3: CASSPIWGGYYEQYF; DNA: TGTGCCAGCAGCCCTATATGGGGCGGGTACTACGAGCAGTACTTC
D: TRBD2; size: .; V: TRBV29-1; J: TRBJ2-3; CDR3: CSVVWDQLAGVVDTQYF; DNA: TGCAGCGTTGTGTGGGACCAGCTAGCGGGAGTGGTAGATACGCAGTATTTT
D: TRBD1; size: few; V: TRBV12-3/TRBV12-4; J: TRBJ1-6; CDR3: CASSSEDRGSSPLHF; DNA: TGTGCCAGCAGTTCTGAGGACAGGGGTAGTTCACCCCTCCACTTT
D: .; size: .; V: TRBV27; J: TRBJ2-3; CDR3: CASSWISTDTQYF; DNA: TGTGCCAGCAGTTGGATAAGCACAGATACGCAGTATTTT
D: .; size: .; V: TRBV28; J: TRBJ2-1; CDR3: CASRGNEQFF; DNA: TGTGCCAGCCGGGGCAATGAGCAGTTCTTC
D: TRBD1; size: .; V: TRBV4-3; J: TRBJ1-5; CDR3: CASSQDFSGQGEWQPQHF; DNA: TGCGCCAGCAGCCAAGATTTTTCGGGACAGGGAGAATGGCAGCCCCAGCATTTT
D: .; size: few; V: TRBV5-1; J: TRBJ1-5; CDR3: CASSLVSGGNQPQHF; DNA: TGCGCCAGCAGCTTGGTGTCGGGGGGCAATCAGCCCCAGCATTTT
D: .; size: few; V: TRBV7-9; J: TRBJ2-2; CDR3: CASTGQDTGELFF; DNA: TGTGCCAGCACGGGGCAAGACACCGGGGAGCTGTTTTTT
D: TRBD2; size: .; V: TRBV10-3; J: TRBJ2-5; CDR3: CAIRAGVETQYF; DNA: TGTGCCATCAGGGCGGGAGTAGAGACCCAGTACTTC
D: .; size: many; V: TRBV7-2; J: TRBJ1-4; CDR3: CASSFDAGANEKLFF; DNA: TGTGCCAGCAGCTTCGACGCGGGGGCTAATGAAAAACTGTTTTTT
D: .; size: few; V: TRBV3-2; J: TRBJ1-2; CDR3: CASSRSPGQVWYGYTF; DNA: TGTGCCAGCAGCCGATCCCCCGGACAGGTTTGGTATGGCTACACCTTC
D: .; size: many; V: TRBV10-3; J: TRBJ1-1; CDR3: CAISESRGYTEAFF; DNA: TGTGCCATCAGTGAGTCGAGGGGCTACACTGAAGCTTTCTTT
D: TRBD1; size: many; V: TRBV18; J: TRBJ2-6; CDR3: CASSPGQMSSGANVLTF; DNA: TGTGCCAGCTCACCGGGACAGATGAGCTCTGGGGCCAACGTCCTGACTTTC